The next 2 T cell receptor beta chains were all read from a single sample in a study of response to subunit inactivated influenza vaccine. TCRdb independently ran MiXCR on the RT-PCR reads; one entry per CDR3 protein. The profile shows approximately 290,000 distinct CDR3 sequences, 22% of them singletons. Sequenced here: PBMCs from blood, sampled about 20 months after vaccination. The receptor set was obtained from a man between 50 and 69 years old who received an inactivated influenza vaccine.

This clonotype has more than one count but fewer than ten. The CDR3 sequence: CAITDGSYEQYF. The CDR3 nucleotides are TGTGCCATCACTGACGGATCCTACGAGCAGTACTTC. This chain joins TRBV10-3 and TRBJ2-7; D gene uncertain. CDR1 and CDR2 (germline): ENHRY, SYGVKD. Deletions cut 7 bases from V and 1 base from J, with 8 bases between. The CDR3 consists of 12 residues.

This clonotype was found a few times. V usage is TRBV10-3 and J usage is TRBJ2-2; 11 bases are a match to TRBD2. Germline V gives CDR1 ENHRY, CDR2 SYGVKD. The trim removed 10 bases at V and 1 base at J, leaving 5 bases unmatched. The CDR3 loop spans 15 amino acids. The CDR3 spells CATRTSGQNTGELFF. CDR3 nucleotides: TGTGCCACGCGGACTAGCGGGCAGAACACCGGGGAGCTGTTTTTT.